This T cell receptor beta chain was sequenced in a study of glioma-infiltrating T cells. Amplification of TCR alpha and beta CDR3 regions from RNA used iRepertoire nested multiplex PCR. Using its own MiXCR run on the multiplex PCR reads, TCRdb lists one record per CDR3 protein. Of about 400,000 distinct CDR3 sequences in the sample, about 40% were seen once. Concerning this clonotype itself: A single base separates this from a much larger clone, so it may be a read error.

This CDR3 region has 16 residues. Germline CDR1 MNHEY, CDR2 SMNVEV (reference sequence). The chain links TRBV27 to TRBJ2-1; TRBD2 matches 10 bases. The sample consisted of glioma tissue, nonneoplastic brain tissue, or PBMCs (not recorded which). This sequence originates from a human donor with low-grade glioma or glioblastoma, undergoing nonglioma brain surgery, or in good health (not recorded which). The CDR3, as DNA: TGTGCCGGCAGTTTGGGAACTAGCGGGACCTACAATGAGCAGTTCTTC. This translates into CAGSLGTSGTYNEQFF.